This T cell receptor (beta chain) derives from a study of CD8 T cells in ankylosing spondylitis. The study's findings and limits: As reported, disease-linked clones showed significant enrichment in matched ankylosing spondylitis synovial fluid.

This clonotype was recorded at least ten times. Its target is not known. V lost 5 bases, J lost 2 bases, and 15 bases lay in between. Per germline, CDR1 SNHLY and CDR2 FYNNEI. The CDR3 spans 15 residues. TCRdb re-called the 5' RACE reads with MiXCR, one entry per CDR3 protein. The sample shows 200,000 to 250,000 distinct CDR3 sequences, around 25% of them seen only once. The sequencing input was blood, either unsorted or a sorted T cell fraction (not recorded which). This sequence joins TRBV2 and TRBJ2-5, with D possibly TRBD1 on 5 matching bases. The receptor's source is a male donor with ankylosing spondylitis or in good health (not recorded which). The CDR3 reads CASSPRLDIQETQYF. The CDR3 nucleotides are TGTGCCAGCAGTCCCAGATTGGACATTCAAGAGACCCAGTACTTC.